Here is one TCR beta chain with its context. TCRdb reprocessed the RT-PCR reads via MiXCR and lists one record per CDR3 protein. The table has 550,000 to 750,000 distinct CDR3 sequences, 14% seen once; the top ten hold roughly 3.9%. The CDR3 contains 17 residues. The sample comprised memory CD4+ T cells from blood. The sequence was obtained from a female donor in good health, serving as a healthy control. V is TRBV21-1 and J is TRBJ1-5; the table's TRBD1 call for D was not verified on the DNA. TRBV21-1 is labeled a pseudogene. This chain's CDR3 is CASSKGEGADSNQPQHF. The CDR3 DNA reads TGTGCCAGCAGCAAAGGAGAGGGGGCGGATAGCAATCAGCCCCAGCATTTT.